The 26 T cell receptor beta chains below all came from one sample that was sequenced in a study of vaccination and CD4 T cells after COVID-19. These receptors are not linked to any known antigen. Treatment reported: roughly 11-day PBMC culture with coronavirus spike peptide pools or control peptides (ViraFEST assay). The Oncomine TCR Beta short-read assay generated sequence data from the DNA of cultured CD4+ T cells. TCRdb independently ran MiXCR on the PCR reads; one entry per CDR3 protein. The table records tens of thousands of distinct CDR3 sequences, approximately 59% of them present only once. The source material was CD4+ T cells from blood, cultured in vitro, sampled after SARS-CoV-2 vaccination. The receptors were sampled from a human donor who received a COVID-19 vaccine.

The CDR3: CASSLTRGRGNTIYF. CDR3 DNA: TGCGCCAGCAGCTTGACAAGGGGGCGCGGAAACACCATATATTTT. This rearrangement joins TRBV5-1 to TRBJ1-3; 7 nucleotides align to TRBD1. The CDR3 covers 15 residues. J lost 4 bases, V lost 1 base, and 5 bases had no gene match. Germline assignment: CDR1 SGHRS and CDR2 YFSETQ. Together with reference TRBV5-1 and TRBJ1-3, the CDR3 gives the full variable domain: KAGVTQTPRYLIKTRGQQVTLSCSPISGHRSVSWYQQTPGQGLQFLFEYFSETQRNKGNFPGRFSGRQFSNSRSEMNVSTLELGDSALYLCASSLTRGRGNTIYFGEGSWLTVV.

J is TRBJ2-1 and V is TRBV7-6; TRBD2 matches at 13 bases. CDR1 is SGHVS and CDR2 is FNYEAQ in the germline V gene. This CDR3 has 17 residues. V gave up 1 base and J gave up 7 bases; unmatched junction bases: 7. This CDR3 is CASSLGGTSGAGNEQFF. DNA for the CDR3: TGTGCCAGCAGCTTAGGAGGGACTAGCGGGGCTGGGAATGAGCAGTTCTTC.

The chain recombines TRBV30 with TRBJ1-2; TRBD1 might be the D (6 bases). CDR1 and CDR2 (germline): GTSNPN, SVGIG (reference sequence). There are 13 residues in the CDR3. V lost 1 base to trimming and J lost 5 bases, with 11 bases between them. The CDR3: CAWSGTAEYGYTF. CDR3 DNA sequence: TGTGCCTGGAGTGGGACAGCTGAATATGGCTACACCTTC.

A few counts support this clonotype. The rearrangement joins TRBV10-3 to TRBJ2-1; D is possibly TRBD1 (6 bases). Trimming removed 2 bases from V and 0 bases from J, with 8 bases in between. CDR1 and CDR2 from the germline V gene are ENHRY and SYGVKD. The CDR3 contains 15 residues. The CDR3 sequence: CAISEGQSSYNEQFF. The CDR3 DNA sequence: TGTGCCATCAGTGAGGGACAGAGCTCCTACAATGAGCAGTTCTTC.

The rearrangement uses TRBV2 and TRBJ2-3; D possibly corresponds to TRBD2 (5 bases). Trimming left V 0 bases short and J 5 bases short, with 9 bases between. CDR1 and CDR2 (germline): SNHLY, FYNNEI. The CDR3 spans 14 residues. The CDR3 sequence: CASSEAFAGDTQYF. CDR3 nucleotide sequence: TGTGCCAGCAGTGAAGCTTTTGCGGGAGATACGCAGTATTTT. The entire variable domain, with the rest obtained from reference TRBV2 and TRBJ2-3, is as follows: EPEVTQTPSHQVTQMGQEVILRCVPISNHLYFYWYRQILGQKVEFLVSFYNNEISEKSEIFDDQFSVERPDGSNFTLKIRSTKLEDSAMYFCASSEAFAGDTQYFGPGTRLTVL.

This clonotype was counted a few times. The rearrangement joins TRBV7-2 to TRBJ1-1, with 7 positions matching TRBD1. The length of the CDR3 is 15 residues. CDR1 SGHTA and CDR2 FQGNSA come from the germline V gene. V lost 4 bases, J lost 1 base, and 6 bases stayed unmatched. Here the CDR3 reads CASSWGDSRNTEAFF. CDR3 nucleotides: TGTGCCAGCAGCTGGGGGGACAGCCGGAACACTGAAGCTTTCTTT. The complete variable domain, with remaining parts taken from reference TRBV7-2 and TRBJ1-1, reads GAGVSQSPSNKVTEKGKDVELRCDPISGHTALYWYRQSLGQGLEFLIYFQGNSAPDKSGLPSDRFSAERTGGSVSTLTIQRTQQEDSAVYLCASSWGDSRNTEAFFGQGTRLTVV.

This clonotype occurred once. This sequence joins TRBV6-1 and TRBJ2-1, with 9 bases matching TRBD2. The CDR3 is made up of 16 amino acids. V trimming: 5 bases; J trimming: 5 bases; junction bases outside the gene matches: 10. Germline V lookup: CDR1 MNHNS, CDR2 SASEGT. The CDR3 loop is CASSPSQRGADNEQFF. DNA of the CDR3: TGTGCCAGCAGTCCCAGCCAGCGGGGGGCGGACAATGAGCAGTTCTTC.

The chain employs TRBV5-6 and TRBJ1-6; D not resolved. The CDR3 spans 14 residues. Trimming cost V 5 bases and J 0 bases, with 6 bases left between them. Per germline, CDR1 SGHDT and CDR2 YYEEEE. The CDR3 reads CASRRDSYNSPLHF. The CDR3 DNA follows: TGTGCCAGCAGAAGGGACTCCTATAATTCACCCCTCCACTTT.

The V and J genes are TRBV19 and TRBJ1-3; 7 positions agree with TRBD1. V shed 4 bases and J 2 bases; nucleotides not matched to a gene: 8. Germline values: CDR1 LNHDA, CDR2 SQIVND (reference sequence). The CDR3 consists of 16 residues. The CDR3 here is CASSTTGNIAGNTIYF. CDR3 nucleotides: TGTGCCAGTAGTACGACAGGGAACATAGCTGGAAACACCATATATTTT.

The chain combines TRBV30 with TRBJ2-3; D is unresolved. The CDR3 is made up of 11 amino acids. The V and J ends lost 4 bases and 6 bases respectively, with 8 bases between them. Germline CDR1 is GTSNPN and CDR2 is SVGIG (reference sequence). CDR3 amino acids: CAWIIMDTQYF. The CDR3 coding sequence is TGTGCCTGGATTATTATGGATACGCAGTATTTT.

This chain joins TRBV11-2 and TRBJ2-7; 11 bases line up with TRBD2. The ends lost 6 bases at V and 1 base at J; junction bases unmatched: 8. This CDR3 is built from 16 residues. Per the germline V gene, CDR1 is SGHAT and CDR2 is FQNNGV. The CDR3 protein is CASRTIAGGTSYEQYF. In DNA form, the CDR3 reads TGTGCCAGCAGAACAATAGCGGGGGGGACTTCCTACGAGCAGTACTTC.

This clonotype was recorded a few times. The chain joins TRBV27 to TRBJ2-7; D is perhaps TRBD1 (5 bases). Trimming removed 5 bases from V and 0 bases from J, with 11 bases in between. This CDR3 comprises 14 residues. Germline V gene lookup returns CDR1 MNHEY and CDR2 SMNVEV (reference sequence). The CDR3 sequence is CASSPQVYSYEQYF. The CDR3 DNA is TGTGCCAGCAGTCCACAGGTTTACTCCTACGAGCAGTACTTC.

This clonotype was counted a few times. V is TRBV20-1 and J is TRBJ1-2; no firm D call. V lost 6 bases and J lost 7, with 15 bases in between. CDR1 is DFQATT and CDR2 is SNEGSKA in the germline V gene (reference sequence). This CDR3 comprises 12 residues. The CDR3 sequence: CSAGPTDVGYTF. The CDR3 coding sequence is TGCAGTGCCGGCCCGACCGATGTTGGCTACACCTTC.

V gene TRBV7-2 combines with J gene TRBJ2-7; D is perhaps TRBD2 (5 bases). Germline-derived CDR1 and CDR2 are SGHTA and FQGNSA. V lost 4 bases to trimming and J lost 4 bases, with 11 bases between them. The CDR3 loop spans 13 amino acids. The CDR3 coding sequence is TGTGCCAGCAGCTATTCATCGGGGTACGAGCAGTACTTC. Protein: CASSYSSGYEQYF.

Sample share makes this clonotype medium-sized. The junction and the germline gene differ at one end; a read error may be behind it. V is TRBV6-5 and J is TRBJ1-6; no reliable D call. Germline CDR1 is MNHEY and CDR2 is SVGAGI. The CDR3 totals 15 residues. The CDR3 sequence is CASSYSYEGDSPLHF. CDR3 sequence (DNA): TGTGCCAGCAGCTACTCTTACGAGGGAGACTCACCCCTCCACTTT.

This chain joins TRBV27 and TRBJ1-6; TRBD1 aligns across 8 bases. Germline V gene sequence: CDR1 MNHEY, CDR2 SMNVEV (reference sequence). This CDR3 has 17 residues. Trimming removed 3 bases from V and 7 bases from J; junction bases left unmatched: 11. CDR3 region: CASSFQDRGGGNSPLHF. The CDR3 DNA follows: TGTGCCAGCAGTTTCCAAGACAGGGGAGGTGGGAATTCACCCCTCCACTTT.

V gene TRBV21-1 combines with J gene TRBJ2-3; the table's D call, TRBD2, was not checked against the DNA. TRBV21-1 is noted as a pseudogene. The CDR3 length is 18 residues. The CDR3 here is CASSNQGLAGATTDTQYF. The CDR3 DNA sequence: TGTGCCAGCAGCAATCAAGGACTAGCGGGGGCCACCACAGATACGCAGTATTTT.

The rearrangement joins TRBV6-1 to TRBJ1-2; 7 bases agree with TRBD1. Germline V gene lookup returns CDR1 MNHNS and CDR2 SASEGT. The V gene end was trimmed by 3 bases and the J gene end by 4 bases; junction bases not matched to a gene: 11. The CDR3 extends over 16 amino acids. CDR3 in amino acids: CASSDPGQIEGYGYTF. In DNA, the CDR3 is TGTGCCAGCAGTGACCCGGGACAGATAGAAGGCTATGGCTACACCTTC.

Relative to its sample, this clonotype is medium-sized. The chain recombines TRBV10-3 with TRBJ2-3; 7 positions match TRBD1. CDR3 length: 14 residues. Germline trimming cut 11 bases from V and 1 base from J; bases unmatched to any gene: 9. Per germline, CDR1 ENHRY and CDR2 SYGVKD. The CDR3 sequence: CASCQGEGTDTQYF. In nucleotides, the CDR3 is TGTGCCTCCTGTCAGGGGGAAGGCACAGATACGCAGTATTTT.

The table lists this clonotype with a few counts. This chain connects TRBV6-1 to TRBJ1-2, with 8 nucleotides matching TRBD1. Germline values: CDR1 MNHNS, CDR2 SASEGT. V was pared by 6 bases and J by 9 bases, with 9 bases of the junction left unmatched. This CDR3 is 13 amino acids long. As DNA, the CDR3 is TGTGCCAGCAGGGACAGGGAGGGGGGGCGCTACACCTTC. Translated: CASRDREGGRYTF.

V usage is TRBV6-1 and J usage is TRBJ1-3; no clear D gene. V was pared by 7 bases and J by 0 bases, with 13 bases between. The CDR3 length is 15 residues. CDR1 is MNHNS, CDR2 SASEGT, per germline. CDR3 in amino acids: CASIPLGNSGNTIYF. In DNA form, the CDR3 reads TGTGCCAGCATCCCGCTGGGAAACTCTGGAAACACCATATATTTT.

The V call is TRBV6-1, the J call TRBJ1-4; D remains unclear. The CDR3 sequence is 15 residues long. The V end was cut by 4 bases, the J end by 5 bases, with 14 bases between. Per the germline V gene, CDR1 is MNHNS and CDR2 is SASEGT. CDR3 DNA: TGTGCCAGCAGTGCGATACCCCCGCCCAATGAAAAACTGTTTTTT. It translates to CASSAIPPPNEKLFF.

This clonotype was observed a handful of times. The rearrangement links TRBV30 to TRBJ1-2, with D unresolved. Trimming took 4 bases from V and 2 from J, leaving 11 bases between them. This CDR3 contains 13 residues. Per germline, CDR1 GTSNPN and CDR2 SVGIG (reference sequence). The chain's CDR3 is CAWTVAPNYGYTF. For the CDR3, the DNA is TGTGCCTGGACGGTAGCGCCCAACTATGGCTACACCTTC. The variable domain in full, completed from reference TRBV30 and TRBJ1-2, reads SQTIHQWPATLVQPVGSPLSLECTVEGTSNPNLYWYRQAAGRGLQLLFYSVGIGQISSEVPQNLSASRPQDRQFILSSKKLLLSDSGFYLCAWTVAPNYGYTFGSGTRLTVV.

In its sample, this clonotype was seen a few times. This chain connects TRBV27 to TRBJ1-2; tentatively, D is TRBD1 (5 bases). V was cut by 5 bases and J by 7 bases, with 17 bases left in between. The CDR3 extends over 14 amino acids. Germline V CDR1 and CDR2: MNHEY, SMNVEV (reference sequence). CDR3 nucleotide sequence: TGTGCCAGCAGTCCGCATGGAAGGGGAAGTGGCTACACCTTC. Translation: CASSPHGRGSGYTF.

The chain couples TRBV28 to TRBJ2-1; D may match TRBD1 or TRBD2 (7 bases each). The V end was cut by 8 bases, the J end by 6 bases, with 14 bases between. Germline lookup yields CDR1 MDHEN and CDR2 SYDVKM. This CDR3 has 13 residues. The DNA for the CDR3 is TGTGCCAGCGGGGAGGGGGCCGGCAATGAGCAGTTCTTC. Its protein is CASGEGAGNEQFF.

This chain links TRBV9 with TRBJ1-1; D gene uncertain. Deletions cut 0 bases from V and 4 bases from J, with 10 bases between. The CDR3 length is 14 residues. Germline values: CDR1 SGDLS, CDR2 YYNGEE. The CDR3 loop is CASSVEGSSTEAFF. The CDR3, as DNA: TGTGCCAGCAGCGTAGAGGGTAGTAGCACTGAAGCTTTCTTT.